These 21 T cell receptor beta chains came from one sample sequenced in a study of PD-1 blockade in classical Hodgkin lymphoma. Profiling relied on immunoSEQ multiplex PCR, and the TCRdb table lists in-frame clones only, not all of them. The sample yields more than 40,000 clones, approximately 71% seen once. Time point meaning: cycle 4 day 1 (C4D1), after 6 weeks of nivolumab. Patients all relapsed after autologous stem cell transplantation, and there was variation in brentuximab vedotin exposure. The material sequenced was peripheral blood mononuclear cells (PBMCs), taken before the fourth cycle of nivolumab. These receptors were taken from a human donor with classical Hodgkin lymphoma.

As regards this clone: A junction boundary mismatches the germline segment, possibly from a read error. V and J are TRBV7-7 and TRBJ1-6; no clear D gene. The V gene's germline CDR1 is SSHAT and CDR2 FNYEAQ (reference sequence). This CDR3 region has 15 residues. The CDR3 loop is CASSLGEGDNSPLHF. The CDR3 DNA reads as TGTGCTAGCAGCTTGGGAGAGGGCGATAATTCACCCCTCCACTTT.

This clone was detected many times. The CDR3 sequence: CASTRGTALYEQYF. CDR3 sequence (DNA): TGTGCCAGCACCAGGGGTACGGCCCTCTACGAGCAGTACTTC. This chain links TRBV6-1 with TRBJ2-7; possible D gene TRBD1, 6 bases. Per the germline V gene, CDR1 is MNHNS and CDR2 is SASEGT. CDR3 length equals 14 residues. Between the trimmed V and J ends, which lost 7 bases and 3 bases, there was a span of 16 bases.

V usage is TRBV28 and J usage is TRBJ1-6, with no clear D. V was clipped by 2 bases and J by 9 bases, with 11 bases between them. Germline V gives CDR1 MDHEN, CDR2 SYDVKM. This CDR3 spans 14 amino acids. The chain's CDR3 is CASSLNGELSPLHF. The CDR3 DNA reads as TGTGCCAGCAGTTTAAATGGAGAACTTTCACCCCTCCACTTT.

This rearrangement joins TRBV19 to TRBJ2-7; D is unresolved. Germline CDR1 and CDR2: LNHDA and SQIVND (reference sequence). V was trimmed by 8 bases and J by 5 bases, leaving 13 bases between them. This CDR3 is built from 12 residues. CDR3 region: CASSGPGDEQYF. The CDR3, as DNA: TGTGCCAGTTCTGGACCAGGCGACGAGCAGTACTTC.

This clone turned up a few times. The chain recombines TRBV7-6 with TRBJ1-1; tentatively, D is TRBD1 (5 bases). The CDR3 is made up of 16 amino acids. Germline V gene lookup returns CDR1 SGHVS and CDR2 FNYEAQ. Trimming left V 0 bases short and J 3 bases short, with 14 bases between. This CDR3 reads CASSLAPGHEHTEAFF. For the CDR3, the DNA is TGTGCCAGCAGCTTAGCGCCCGGACATGAACACACTGAAGCTTTCTTT.

The chain joins TRBV28 to TRBJ2-1; 9 bases match TRBD1. The germline V gene has CDR1 MDHEN and CDR2 SYDVKM. V dropped 3 bases and J dropped 4; count of bases not matched to a gene: 4. This CDR3 comprises 15 residues. The CDR3 loop is CASSFPGTGYNEQFF. The CDR3 bases are TGTGCCAGCAGTTTTCCCGGGACAGGGTACAATGAGCAGTTCTTC.

This sequence joins TRBV6-1 and TRBJ2-4, with D tentatively TRBD1 (6 bases). The V gene's germline CDR1 is MNHNS and CDR2 SASEGT. Deletions cut 4 bases from V and 0 bases from J, with 22 bases between. The CDR3 has 19 amino acids. CDR3 region: CASSVPLQQGLLAKNIQYF. The CDR3 nucleotides are TGTGCCAGCAGTGTCCCCCTTCAACAGGGTCTACTAGCCAAAAACATTCAGTACTTC.

The chain recombines TRBV4-1 with TRBJ2-1; D unresolved. CDR1 is MGHRA and CDR2 is YSYEKL in the germline V gene. The CDR3 contains 15 residues. Trimming stripped 7 bases from V and 5 bases from J, with 18 bases between. The CDR3 coding sequence is TGCGCCAGCACAACTGCGGACCTCCCCAACAATGAGCAGTTCTTC. Translated, it gives CASTTADLPNNEQFF.

In DNA, the CDR3 is TGTGCCAGCAGCCAGACTAATGAAAAACTGTTTTTT. Protein sequence: CASSQTNEKLFF. This chain connects TRBV6-5 to TRBJ1-4; no definite D call. V lost 6 bases and J lost 2, with 4 bases in between. This CDR3 contains 12 residues. Per the germline V gene, CDR1 is MNHEY and CDR2 is SVGAGI.

The chain has TRBV28 and TRBJ2-3; 11 bases are shared with TRBD2. The length of the CDR3 is 22 residues. Trimming removed 3 bases from V and 0 bases from J; junction bases left unmatched: 20. Germline V gene data show CDR1 as MDHEN and CDR2 as SYDVKM. CDR3 sequence: CASSFPLALASGGTSSTDTQYF. The CDR3, as DNA: TGTGCCAGCAGTTTCCCCCTGGCGTTGGCTAGCGGGGGGACCTCAAGCACAGATACGCAGTATTTT.

The rearrangement joins TRBV7-2 to TRBJ2-7; no clear D gene. Germline V gene sequence: CDR1 SGHTA, CDR2 FQGNSA. The length of the CDR3 is 17 residues. V lost 1 base to trimming and J lost 2 bases, with 18 bases between them. The CDR3 spells CASSLVGSQSQPYEQYF. The DNA of the CDR3 is TGTGCCAGCAGCTTAGTCGGGTCTCAATCGCAACCCTACGAGCAGTACTTC. Full variable domain (missing parts from reference TRBV7-2 and TRBJ2-7): GAGVSQSPSNKVTEKGKDVELRCDPISGHTALYWYRQSLGQGLEFLIYFQGNSAPDKSGLPSDRFSAERTGGSVSTLTIQRTQQEDSAVYLCASSLVGSQSQPYEQYFGPGTRLTVT.

This clone has a single count. The rearrangement joins TRBV27 to TRBJ1-3, with D uncertain. Trimming cost V 2 bases and J 3 bases, with 11 bases left between them. The germline V gene encodes CDR1 MNHEY and CDR2 SMNVEV (reference sequence). The CDR3 spans 15 residues. CDR3 sequence (DNA): TGTGCCAGCAGTTTAAGACACAAACTTGGAAACACCATATATTTT. This encodes CASSLRHKLGNTIYF.

This sequence joins TRBV30 and TRBJ1-5; possibly TRBD1 for D (5 bases). CDR3 length: 12 residues. Trimming stripped 5 bases from V and 14 bases from J, with 19 bases between. Germline assignment: CDR1 GTSNPN and CDR2 SVGIG (reference sequence). Here the CDR3 DNA reads TGTGCCTGGGGTGACATCGGCGGGGGTGAGCATTTT. Encoded protein: CAWGDIGGGEHF.

This rearrangement joins TRBV6-6 to TRBJ1-6; tentative D call: TRBD1 (5 bases). Germline CDR1 MNHNY, CDR2 SVGAGI (reference sequence). CDR3 length: 14 residues. Trimming removed 6 bases from V and 5 bases from J, with 11 bases in between. Here the CDR3 DNA reads TGTGCCAGCAGGGCCTCACAGGATAATTCACCCCTCCACTTT. Translated: CASRASQDNSPLHF.

This chain links TRBV2 with TRBJ1-1, with 7 bases identical to TRBD1. The CDR3 loop spans 14 amino acids. Germline CDR1 is SNHLY and CDR2 is FYNNEI. V shed 1 base, J shed 11 bases, and the junction held 10 bases outside the gene matches. The CDR3 DNA reads TGTGCCAGCAGTGAAGGGGCCAAGGGGGCTTCGGCTTTCTTT. Translated: CASSEGAKGASAFF.

V is TRBV6-5 and J is TRBJ1-2; D is undetermined. Germline values: CDR1 MNHEY, CDR2 SVGAGI. V lost 5 bases, J lost 5 bases, and 12 bases lay in between. This CDR3 has 13 amino acids. CDR3 amino acids: CASSQRPLYGYTF. In DNA form, the CDR3 reads TGTGCCAGCAGTCAACGACCTCTGTATGGCTACACCTTC.

This clone occurred a few times. The V gene is TRBV6-5, the J gene TRBJ1-4; TRBD1 matches 7 bases. Germline V gene lookup returns CDR1 MNHEY and CDR2 SVGAGI. This CDR3 is built from 15 residues. The J segment lost 6 bases and the V segment lost 6 bases, leaving 10 bases of the junction unmatched. The CDR3: CASSLTGTADEKLFF. The CDR3 DNA sequence: TGTGCCAGCAGCCTAACCGGGACAGCCGATGAAAAACTGTTTTTT.

The V gene is TRBV9, the J gene TRBJ1-1; maybe TRBD1 (5 bases). Deletions cut 0 bases from V and 0 bases from J, with 9 bases between. The CDR3 is 15 amino acids. Per germline, CDR1 SGDLS and CDR2 YYNGEE. CDR3 protein: CASSVGQPMNTEAFF. The CDR3 DNA is TGTGCCAGCAGCGTAGGACAGCCCATGAACACTGAAGCTTTCTTT.

CDR3 nucleotides: TGTGCCAGCGGCTTGGCCTATGGGAATTCACCCCTCCACTTT. Translated, it gives CASGLAYGNSPLHF. The V gene is TRBV6-1, the J gene TRBJ1-6, with unresolved D. Germline assignment: CDR1 MNHNS and CDR2 SASEGT. V lost 8 bases to trimming and J lost 7 bases, with 15 bases between them. CDR3 length equals 14 residues.

This clone has only a few counts. The V gene is TRBV4-2, the J gene TRBJ1-1, with 7 bases matching TRBD1. Trimming cost V 0 bases and J 1 base; bases outside gene matches: 8. This CDR3 has 17 amino acids. Germline lookup yields CDR1 LGHNA and CDR2 YNFKEQ. CDR3 residues: CASSQEEAGGRNTEAFF. CDR3 sequence (DNA): TGTGCCAGCAGCCAAGAAGAAGCAGGGGGGAGGAACACTGAAGCTTTCTTT.

This chain links TRBV6-1 with TRBJ1-3; D not certain. The V end was cut by 1 base, the J end by 2 bases, with 6 bases between. CDR1 and CDR2 (germline): MNHNS, SASEGT. This CDR3 contains 14 residues. CDR3 loop: CASSEEGAGNTIYF. The CDR3 DNA sequence: TGTGCCAGCAGTGAAGAGGGAGCTGGAAACACCATATATTTT.